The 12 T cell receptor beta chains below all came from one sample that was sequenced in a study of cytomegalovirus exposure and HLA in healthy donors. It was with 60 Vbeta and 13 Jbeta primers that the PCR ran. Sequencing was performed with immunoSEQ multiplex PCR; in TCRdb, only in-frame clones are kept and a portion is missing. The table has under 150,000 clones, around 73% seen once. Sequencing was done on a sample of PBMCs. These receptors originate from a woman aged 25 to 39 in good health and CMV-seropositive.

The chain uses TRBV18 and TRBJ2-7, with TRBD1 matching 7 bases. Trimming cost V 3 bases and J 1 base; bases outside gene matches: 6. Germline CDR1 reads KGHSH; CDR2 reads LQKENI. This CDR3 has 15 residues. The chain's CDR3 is CASSPSTGPSYEQYF. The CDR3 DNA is TGTGCCAGCTCACCTTCGACAGGGCCTTCCTACGAGCAGTACTTC. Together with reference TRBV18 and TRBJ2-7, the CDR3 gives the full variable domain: NAGVMQNPRHLVRRRGQEARLRCSPMKGHSHVYWYRQLPEEGLKFMVYLQKENIIDESGMPKERFSAEFPKEGPSILRIQQVVRGDSAAYFCASSPSTGPSYEQYFGPGTRLTVT.

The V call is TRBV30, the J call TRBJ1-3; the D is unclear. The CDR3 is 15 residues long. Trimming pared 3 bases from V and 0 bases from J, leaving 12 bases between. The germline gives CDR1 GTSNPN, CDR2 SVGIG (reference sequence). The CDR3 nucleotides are TGTGCCTGGAGAGGCAGGTTTTACTCTGGAAACACCATATATTTT. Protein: CAWRGRFYSGNTIYF.

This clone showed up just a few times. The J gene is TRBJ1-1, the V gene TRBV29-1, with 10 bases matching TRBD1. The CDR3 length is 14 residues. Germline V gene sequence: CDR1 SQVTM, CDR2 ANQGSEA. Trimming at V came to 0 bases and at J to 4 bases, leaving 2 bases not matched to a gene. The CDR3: CSVEDWTGGTEAFF. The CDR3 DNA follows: TGCAGCGTTGAAGATTGGACAGGGGGCACTGAAGCTTTCTTT.

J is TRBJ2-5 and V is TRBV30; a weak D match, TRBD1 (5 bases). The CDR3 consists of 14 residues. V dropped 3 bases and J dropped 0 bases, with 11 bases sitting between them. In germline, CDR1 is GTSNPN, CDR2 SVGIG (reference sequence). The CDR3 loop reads CAWRDTSYQETQYF. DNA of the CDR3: TGTGCCTGGAGGGACACATCGTACCAAGAGACCCAGTACTTC. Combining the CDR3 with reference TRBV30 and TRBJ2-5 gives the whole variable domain SQTIHQWPATLVQPVGSPLSLECTVEGTSNPNLYWYRQAAGRGLQLLFYSVGIGQISSEVPQNLSASRPQDRQFILSSKKLLLSDSGFYLCAWRDTSYQETQYFGPGTRLLVL.

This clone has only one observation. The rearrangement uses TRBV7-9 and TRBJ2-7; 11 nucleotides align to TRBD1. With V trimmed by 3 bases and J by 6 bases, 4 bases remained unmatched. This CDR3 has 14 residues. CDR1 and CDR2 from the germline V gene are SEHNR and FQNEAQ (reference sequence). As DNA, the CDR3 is TGTGCCAGCAGCTTGGGGACAGGGGGATTCGAGCAGTACTTC. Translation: CASSLGTGGFEQYF.

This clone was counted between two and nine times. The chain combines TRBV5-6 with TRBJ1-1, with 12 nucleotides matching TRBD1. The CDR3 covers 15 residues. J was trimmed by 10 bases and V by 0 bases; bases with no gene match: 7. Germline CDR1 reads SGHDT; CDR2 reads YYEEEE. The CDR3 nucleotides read TGTGCCAGCAGCTTGGTCGGGACAGGGGGCGAGGGAGCTTTCTTT. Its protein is CASSLVGTGGEGAFF.

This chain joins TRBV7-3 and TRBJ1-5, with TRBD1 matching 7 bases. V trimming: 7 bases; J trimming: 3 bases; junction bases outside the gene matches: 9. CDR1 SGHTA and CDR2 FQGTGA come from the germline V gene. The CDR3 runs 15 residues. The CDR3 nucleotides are TGTGCCAGCACTCATGGGACAGAACACAATCAGCCCCAGCATTTT. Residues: CASTHGTEHNQPQHF.

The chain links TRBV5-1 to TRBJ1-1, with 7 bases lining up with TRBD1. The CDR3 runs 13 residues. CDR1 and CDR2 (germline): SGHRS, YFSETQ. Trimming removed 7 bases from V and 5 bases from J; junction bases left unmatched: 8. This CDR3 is CASGTDLETEAFF. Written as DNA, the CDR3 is TGCGCCAGCGGGACAGACTTAGAGACTGAAGCTTTCTTT.

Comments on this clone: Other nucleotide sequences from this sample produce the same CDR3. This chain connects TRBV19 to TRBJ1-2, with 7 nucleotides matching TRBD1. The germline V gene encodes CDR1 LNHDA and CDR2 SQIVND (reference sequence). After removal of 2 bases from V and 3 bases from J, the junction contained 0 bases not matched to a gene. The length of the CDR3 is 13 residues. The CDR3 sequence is CASSIQGDYGYTF. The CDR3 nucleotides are TGTGCCAGTAGTATACAGGGGGACTATGGCTACACCTTC.

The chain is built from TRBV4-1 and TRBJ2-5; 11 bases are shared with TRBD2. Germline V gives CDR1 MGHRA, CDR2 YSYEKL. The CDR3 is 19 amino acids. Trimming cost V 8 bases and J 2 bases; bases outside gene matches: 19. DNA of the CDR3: TGCGCCAGCGGCCCGCTTCCGCCCTCACTAGCGGGAGATCAAGAGACCCAGTACTTC. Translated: CASGPLPPSLAGDQETQYF.

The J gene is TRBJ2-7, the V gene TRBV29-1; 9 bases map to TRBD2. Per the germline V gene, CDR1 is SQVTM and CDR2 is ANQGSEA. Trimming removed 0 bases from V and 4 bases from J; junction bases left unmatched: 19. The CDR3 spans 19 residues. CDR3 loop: CSVEDGDPFDGTSHYEQYF. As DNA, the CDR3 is TGCAGCGTTGAAGATGGTGACCCTTTTGACGGGACTAGCCATTACGAGCAGTACTTC.

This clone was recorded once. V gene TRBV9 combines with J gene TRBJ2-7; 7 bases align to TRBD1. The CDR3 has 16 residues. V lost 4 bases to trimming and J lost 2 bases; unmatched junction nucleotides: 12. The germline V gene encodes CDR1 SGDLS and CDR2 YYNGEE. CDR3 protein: CASSFSGGQDPYEQYF. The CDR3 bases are TGTGCCAGCAGCTTTTCAGGAGGACAGGACCCCTACGAGCAGTACTTC.